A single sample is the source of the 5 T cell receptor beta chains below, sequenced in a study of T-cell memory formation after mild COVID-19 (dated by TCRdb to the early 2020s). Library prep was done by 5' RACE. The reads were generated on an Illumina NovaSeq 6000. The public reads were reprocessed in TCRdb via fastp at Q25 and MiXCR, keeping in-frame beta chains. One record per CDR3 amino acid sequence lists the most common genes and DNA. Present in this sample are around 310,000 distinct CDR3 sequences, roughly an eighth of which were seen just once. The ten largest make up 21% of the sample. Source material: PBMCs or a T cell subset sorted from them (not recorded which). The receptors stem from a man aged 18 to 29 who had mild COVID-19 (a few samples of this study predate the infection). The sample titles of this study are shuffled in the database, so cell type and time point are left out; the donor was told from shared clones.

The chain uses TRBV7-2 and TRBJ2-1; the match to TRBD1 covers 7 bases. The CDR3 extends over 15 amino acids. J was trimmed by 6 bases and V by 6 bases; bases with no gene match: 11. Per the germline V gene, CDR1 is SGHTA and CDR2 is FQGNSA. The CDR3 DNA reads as TGTGCCAGCAGTAGGCCCAGGGGGACCTTCAATGAGCAGTTCTTC. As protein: CASSRPRGTFNEQFF.

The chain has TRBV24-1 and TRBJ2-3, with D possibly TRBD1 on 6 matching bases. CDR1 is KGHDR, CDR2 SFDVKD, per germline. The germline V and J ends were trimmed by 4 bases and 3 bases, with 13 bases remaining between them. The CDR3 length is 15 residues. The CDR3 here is CATSDPGTRTDTQYF. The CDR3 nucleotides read TGTGCCACCAGTGACCCCGGGACACGTACAGATACGCAGTATTTT.

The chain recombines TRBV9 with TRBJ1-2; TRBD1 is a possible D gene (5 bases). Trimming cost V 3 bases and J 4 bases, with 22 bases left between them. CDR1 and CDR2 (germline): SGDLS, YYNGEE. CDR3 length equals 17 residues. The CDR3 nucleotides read TGTGCCAGCAGCGAGGGGACCGCCCCACCTAGCTTCTATGGCTACACCTTC. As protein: CASSEGTAPPSFYGYTF.

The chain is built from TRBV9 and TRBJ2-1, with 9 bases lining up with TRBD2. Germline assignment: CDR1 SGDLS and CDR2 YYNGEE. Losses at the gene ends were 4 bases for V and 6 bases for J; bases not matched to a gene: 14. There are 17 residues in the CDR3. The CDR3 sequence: CASSPSPGGGAVNEQFF. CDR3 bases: TGTGCCAGCAGCCCAAGCCCTGGCGGGGGGGCCGTCAATGAGCAGTTCTTC. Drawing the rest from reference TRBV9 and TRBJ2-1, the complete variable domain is DSGVTQTPKHLITATGQRVTLRCSPRSGDLSVYWYQQSLDQGLQFLIQYYNGEERAKGNILERFSAQQFPDLHSELNLSSLELGDSALYFCASSPSPGGGAVNEQFFGPGTRLTVL.

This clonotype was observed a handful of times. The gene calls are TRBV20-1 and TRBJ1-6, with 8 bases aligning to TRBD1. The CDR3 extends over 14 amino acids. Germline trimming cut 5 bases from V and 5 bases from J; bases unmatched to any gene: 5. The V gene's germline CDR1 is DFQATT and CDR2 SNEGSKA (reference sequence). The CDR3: CSAADRADNSPLHF. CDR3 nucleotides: TGCAGTGCTGCGGACAGGGCGGATAATTCACCCCTCCACTTT.